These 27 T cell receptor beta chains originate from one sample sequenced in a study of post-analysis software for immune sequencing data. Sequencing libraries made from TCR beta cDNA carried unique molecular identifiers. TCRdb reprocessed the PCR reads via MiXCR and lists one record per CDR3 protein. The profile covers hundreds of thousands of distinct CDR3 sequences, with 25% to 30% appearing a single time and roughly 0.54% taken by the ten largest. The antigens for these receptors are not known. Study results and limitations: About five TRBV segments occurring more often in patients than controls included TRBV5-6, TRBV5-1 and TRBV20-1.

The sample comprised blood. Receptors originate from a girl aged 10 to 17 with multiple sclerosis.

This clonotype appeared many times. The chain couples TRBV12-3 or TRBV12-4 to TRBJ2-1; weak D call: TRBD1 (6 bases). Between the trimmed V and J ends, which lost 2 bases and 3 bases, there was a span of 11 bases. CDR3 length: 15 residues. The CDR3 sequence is CASSLSRGGYNEQFF. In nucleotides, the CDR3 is TGTGCCAGCAGTTTATCCAGGGGCGGCTACAATGAGCAGTTCTTC.

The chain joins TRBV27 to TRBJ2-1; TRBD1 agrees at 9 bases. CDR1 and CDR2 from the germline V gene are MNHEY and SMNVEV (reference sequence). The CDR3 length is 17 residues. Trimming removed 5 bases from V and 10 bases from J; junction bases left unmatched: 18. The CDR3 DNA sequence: TGTGCCAGCAGTAACATCGGCAGCGGGACAGGGCCGGGCGAGCAGTTCTTC. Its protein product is CASSNIGSGTGPGEQFF.

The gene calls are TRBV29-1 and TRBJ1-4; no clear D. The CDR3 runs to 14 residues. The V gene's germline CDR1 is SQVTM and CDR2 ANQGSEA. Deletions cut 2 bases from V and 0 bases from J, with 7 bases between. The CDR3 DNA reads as TGCAGCGTTGAAACCGATGCAACTAATGAAAAACTGTTTTTT. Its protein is CSVETDATNEKLFF.

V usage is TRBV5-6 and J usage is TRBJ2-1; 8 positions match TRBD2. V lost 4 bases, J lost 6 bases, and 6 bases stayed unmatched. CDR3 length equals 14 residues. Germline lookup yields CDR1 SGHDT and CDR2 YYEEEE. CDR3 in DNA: TGTGCCAGCAGCAAAACCGGGACTAGCAATGAGCAGTTCTTC. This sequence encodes CASSKTGTSNEQFF.

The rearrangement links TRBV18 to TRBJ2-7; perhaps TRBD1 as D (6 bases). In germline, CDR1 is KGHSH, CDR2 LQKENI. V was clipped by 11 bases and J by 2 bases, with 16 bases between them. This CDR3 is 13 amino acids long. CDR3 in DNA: TGTGCCTCAATAGGGGGACCCGCCTACGAGCAGTACTTC. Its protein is CASIGGPAYEQYF.

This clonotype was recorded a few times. The CDR3 DNA reads as TGCAGCGTTGTGTGGTTAGCGGGGCCGAGCACAGATACGCAGTATTTT. It yields the protein CSVVWLAGPSTDTQYF. This chain joins TRBV29-1 and TRBJ2-3; TRBD2 agrees at 8 bases. Trimming at V came to 4 bases and at J to 0 bases, leaving 9 bases not matched to a gene. CDR1 is SQVTM and CDR2 is ANQGSEA in the germline V gene. The CDR3 is made up of 16 amino acids.

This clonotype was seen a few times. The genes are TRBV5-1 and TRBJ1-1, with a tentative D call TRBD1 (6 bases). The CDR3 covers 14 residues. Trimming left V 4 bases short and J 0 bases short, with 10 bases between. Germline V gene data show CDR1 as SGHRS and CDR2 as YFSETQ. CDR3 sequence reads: CASSLDSLNTEAFF. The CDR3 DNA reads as TGCGCCAGCAGCCTGGACAGCTTGAACACTGAAGCTTTCTTT.

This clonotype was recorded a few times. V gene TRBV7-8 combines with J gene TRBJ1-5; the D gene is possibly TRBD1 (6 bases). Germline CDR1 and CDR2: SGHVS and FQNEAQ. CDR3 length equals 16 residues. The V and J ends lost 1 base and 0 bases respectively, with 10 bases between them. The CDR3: CASSLVWTDSNQPQHF. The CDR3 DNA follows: TGTGCCAGCAGCTTAGTGTGGACAGATAGCAATCAGCCCCAGCATTTT.

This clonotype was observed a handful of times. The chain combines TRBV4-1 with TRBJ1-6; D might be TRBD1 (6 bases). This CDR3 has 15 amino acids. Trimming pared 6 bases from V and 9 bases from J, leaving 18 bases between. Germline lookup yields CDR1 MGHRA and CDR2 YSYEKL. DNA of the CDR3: TGCGCCAGCAGACCGGGGGGCGGATTGTCTTCACCCCTCCACTTT. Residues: CASRPGGGLSSPLHF.

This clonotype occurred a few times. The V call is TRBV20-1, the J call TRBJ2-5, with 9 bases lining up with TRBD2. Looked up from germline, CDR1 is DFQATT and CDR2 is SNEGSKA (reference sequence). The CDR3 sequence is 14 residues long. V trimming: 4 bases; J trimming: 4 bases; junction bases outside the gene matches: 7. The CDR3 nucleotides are TGCAGTGCTACGTATAGCGGGAGACGAGAGACCCAGTACTTC. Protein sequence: CSATYSGRRETQYF.

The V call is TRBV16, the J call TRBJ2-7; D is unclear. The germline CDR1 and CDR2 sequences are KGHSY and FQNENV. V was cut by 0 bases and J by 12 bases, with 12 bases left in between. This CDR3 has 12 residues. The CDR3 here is CASSQSLGEMYF. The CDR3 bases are TGTGCCAGCAGCCAATCGCTTGGAGAGATGTACTTC.

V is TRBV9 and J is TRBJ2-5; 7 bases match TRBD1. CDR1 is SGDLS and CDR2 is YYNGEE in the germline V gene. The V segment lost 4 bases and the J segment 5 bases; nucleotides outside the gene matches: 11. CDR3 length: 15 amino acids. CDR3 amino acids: CASSPRQGPGETQYF. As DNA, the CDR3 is TGTGCCAGCAGCCCCAGACAGGGTCCTGGGGAGACCCAGTACTTC.

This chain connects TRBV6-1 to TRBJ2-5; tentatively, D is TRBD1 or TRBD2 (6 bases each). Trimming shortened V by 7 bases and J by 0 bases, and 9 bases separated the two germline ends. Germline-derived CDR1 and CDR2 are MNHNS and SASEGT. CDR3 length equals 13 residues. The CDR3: CASNRGHQETQYF. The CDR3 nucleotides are TGTGCCAGCAACCGGGGGCACCAAGAGACCCAGTACTTC.

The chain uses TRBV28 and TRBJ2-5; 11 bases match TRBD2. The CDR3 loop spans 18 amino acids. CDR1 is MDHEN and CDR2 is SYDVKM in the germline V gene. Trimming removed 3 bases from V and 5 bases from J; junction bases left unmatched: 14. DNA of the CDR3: TGTGCCAGCAGTTTTTTAGCGGGAGGGCCTAATGTCCCGGAGACCCAGTACTTC. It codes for CASSFLAGGPNVPETQYF.

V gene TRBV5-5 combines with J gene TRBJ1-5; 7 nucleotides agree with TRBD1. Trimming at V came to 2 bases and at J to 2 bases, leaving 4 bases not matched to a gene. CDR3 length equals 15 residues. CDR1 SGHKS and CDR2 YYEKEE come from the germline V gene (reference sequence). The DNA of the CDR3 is TGTGCCAGCAGCTTTGTAGGGGGCGGCAATCAGCCCCAGCATTTT. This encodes CASSFVGGGNQPQHF.

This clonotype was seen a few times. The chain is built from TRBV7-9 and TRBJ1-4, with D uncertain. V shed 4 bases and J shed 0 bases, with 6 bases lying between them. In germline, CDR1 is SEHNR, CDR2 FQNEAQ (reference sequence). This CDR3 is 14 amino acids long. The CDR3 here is CASSWQATNEKLFF. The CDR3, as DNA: TGTGCCAGCAGCTGGCAGGCAACTAATGAAAAACTGTTTTTT.

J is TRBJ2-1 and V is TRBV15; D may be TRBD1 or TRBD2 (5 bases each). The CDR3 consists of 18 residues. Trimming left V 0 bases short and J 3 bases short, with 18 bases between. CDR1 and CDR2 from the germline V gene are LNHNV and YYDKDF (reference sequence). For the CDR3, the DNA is TGTGCCACCAGCAGAGACCGTCACTGGGACCAGGACTACAATGAGCAGTTCTTC. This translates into CATSRDRHWDQDYNEQFF.

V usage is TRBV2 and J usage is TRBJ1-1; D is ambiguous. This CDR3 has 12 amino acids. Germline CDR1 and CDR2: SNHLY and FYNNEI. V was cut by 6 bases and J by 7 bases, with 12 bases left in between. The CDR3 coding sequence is TGTGCCAGCAGATTGGTCCCGGGTGAAGCTTTCTTT. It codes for CASRLVPGEAFF.

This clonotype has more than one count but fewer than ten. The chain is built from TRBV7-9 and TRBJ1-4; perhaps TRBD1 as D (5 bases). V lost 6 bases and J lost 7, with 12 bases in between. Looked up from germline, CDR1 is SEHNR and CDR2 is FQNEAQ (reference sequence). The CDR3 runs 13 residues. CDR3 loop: CASSPDRFEKLFF. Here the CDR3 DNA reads TGTGCCAGCAGTCCTGACAGATTTGAAAAACTGTTTTTT.

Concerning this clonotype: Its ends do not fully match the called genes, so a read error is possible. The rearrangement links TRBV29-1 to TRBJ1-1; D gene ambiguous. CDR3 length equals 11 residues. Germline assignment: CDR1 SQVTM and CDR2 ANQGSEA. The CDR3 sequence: CRVGWDTEAFF. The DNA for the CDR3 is TGCCGCGTTGGATGGGACACTGAAGCTTTCTTT.

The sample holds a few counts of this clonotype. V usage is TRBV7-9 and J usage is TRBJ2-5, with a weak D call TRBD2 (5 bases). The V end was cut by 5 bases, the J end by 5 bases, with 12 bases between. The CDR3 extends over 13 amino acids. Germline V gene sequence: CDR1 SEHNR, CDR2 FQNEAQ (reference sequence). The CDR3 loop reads CASSAEDRETQYF. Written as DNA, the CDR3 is TGTGCCAGCAGCGCGGAGGATAGGGAGACCCAGTACTTC.

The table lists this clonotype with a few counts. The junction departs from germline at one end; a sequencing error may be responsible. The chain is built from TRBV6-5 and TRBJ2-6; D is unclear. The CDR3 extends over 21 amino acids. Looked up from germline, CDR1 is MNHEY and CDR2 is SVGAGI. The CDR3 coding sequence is TGCGCCAGCAGTTACTCCTTTCTCTCTCTGGGTTCCCAATCTGGGGCCAACGTCCTGACTTTC. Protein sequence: CASSYSFLSLGSQSGANVLTF.

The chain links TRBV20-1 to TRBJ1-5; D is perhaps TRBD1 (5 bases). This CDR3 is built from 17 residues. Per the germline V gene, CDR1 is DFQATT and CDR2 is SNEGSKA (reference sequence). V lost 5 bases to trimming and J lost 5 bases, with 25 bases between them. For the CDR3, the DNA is TGCAGTGCTCGGAGAGACTACGGCGGGACTCAAGATCAGCCCCAGCATTTT. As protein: CSARRDYGGTQDQPQHF.

In DNA form, the CDR3 reads TGTGCCAGCAGCCCACCGGGCGGGTACCAATCCTACGAGCAGTACTTC. Translating gives CASSPPGGYQSYEQYF. The chain links TRBV7-9 to TRBJ2-7; maybe TRBD2 (5 bases). The CDR3 loop spans 16 amino acids. The germline CDR1 and CDR2 sequences are SEHNR and FQNEAQ (reference sequence). Trimming took off 5 bases at V and 1 base at J, with 18 bases between the two ends.

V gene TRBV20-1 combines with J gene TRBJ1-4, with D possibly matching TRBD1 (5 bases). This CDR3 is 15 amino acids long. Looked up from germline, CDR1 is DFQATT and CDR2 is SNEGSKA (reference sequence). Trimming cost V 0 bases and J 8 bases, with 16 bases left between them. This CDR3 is CSARDRAGWGEKLFF. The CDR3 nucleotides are TGCAGTGCTAGAGATAGGGCAGGTTGGGGGGAAAAACTGTTTTTT.

This CDR3 reads CASSLVSDSYNEQFF. In DNA, the CDR3 is TGTGCCAGCAGCTTGGTATCGGACAGTTACAATGAGCAGTTCTTC. This chain uses TRBV7-9 with TRBJ2-1, with D maybe TRBD1 (6 bases). Trimming pared 3 bases from V and 4 bases from J, leaving 13 bases between. The CDR3 is 15 amino acids. Germline CDR1 SEHNR, CDR2 FQNEAQ (reference sequence).

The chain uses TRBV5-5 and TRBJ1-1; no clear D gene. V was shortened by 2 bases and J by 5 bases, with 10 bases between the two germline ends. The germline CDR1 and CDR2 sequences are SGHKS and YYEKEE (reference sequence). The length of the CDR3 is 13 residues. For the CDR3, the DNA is TGTGCCAGCAGCTTCGGGTCGCGAACTGAAGCTTTCTTT. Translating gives CASSFGSRTEAFF.